The T cell receptor (beta chain) described here comes from a study of blood T cell repertoires in COVID-19. Across the whole study: T cells, B-cell-depleted T cells, or PBMCs provided the cDNA or gDNA that served as material.

Enrollment of patients from Seattle took place during active infection, with longitudinal follow-up. Source study methods: Reference gene primers were amplified, and this amplification served to estimate nucleated cell counts. This table comes from immunoSEQ multiplex PCR, and its TCRdb copy is limited to in-frame clones, with some not included. D and trimming come from the DNA, and the V and J calls and clone size come from that table. Here the sample spans fewer than 300,000 clones, less than 85% being singletons. V was pared by 7 bases and J by 6 bases, with 16 bases between. The length of the CDR3 is 13 residues. Germline CDR1 and CDR2: GTSNPN and SVGIG (reference sequence).

The specimen sequenced was peripheral blood. The TCR was taken from a human donor with COVID-19, enrolled during active disease. The donor label of this sample is uncertain. This chain connects TRBV30 to TRBJ2-1; possible D gene TRBD2, 6 bases. The CDR3 coding sequence is TGTGCCTTCCGGGACTCCCCCGTCAATGAGCAGTTCTTC. This gives the protein CAFRDSPVNEQFF.